This entry is about one T cell receptor (beta chain). Its antigen is not identified. V lost 0 bases and J lost 5; bases outside the gene matches: 8. There are 17 residues in the CDR3. Germline V gene data show CDR1 as LNHNV and CDR2 as YYDKDF (reference sequence). The data stem from a study of shared clonotypes between healthy human individuals. Study as a whole: Serving as donors were a couple of women and a few men, whose ages spanned 18 to 49. Study outcomes and limitations: All-four-donor shared clonotypes had higher generation probabilities than non-shared clonotypes did. The study found about 5% of naive CD4 clonotypes shared across four donors.

Clones were sequenced by immunoSEQ multiplex PCR, and TCRdb holds only the in-frame ones, with some missing. The sample records roughly 2.2 million clones, around 93% being singletons. This receptor was obtained from a man younger than 35 in good health. Some clones in this sample may be carry-over from other donors' samples. V and J are TRBV15 and TRBJ2-5; 11 nucleotides agree with TRBD2. The sequencing input was naive CD4+ T cells from PBMCs. Specified subset: CD45RA+ positively selected. CDR3: CATSREVTSGAVETQYF. In DNA, the CDR3 is TGTGCCACCAGCAGAGAGGTGACTAGCGGGGCCGTGGAGACCCAGTACTTC.